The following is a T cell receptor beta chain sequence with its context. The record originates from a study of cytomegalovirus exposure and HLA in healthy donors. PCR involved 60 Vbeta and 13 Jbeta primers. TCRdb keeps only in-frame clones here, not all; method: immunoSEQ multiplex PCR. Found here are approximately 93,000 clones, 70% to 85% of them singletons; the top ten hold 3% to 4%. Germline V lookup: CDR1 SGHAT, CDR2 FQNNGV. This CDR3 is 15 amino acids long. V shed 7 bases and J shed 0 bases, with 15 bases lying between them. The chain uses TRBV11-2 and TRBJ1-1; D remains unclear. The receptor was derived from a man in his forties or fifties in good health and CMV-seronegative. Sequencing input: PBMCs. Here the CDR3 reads CASTPSRRLNTEAFF. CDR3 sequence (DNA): TGTGCCAGCACCCCTTCCAGGCGATTGAACACTGAAGCTTTCTTT.